The following is a T cell receptor (beta chain) sequence with its context. CDR1 is SGHRS and CDR2 is YFSETQ in the germline V gene. The CDR3 loop spans 14 amino acids. The V and J ends lost 4 bases and 3 bases respectively, with 14 bases between them. Naive and memory CD4+ T cell DNA was deep-sequenced without culture. This table comes from immunoSEQ multiplex PCR, and its TCRdb copy is limited to in-frame clones, with some not included. The table has 30,000 to 45,000 clones, approximately 88% seen once. The entry originates in a study of CD4 T cells in relation to SARS-CoV-2 and coronaviruses. What was sequenced was memory CD4+ T cells from PBMCs. This clonotype was obtained from an adult with COVID-19. The chain recombines TRBV5-1 with TRBJ2-7; the D gene is possibly TRBD2 (5 bases). The CDR3 loop is CASSRMGGLYEQYF. CDR3 DNA sequence: TGCGCCAGCAGCCGGATGGGCGGACTCTACGAGCAGTACTTC.